This record concerns one T cell receptor (beta chain) sequence. Its antigen is still unknown. TCRdb's table, derived via immunoSEQ multiplex PCR, lists solely in-frame clones and lacks some. The sample records fewer than 40,000 clones, about 66% being singletons. The data originate from a study of vaccination effects on CD4 cells after COVID-19. Trimming removed 4 bases from V and 4 bases from J, with 19 bases in between. CDR1 GTSNPN and CDR2 SVGIG come from the germline V gene (reference sequence). CDR3 length equals 15 residues. CD4+ T cells specific for antigen were expanded with viral peptide pools by the ViraFEST assay before sequencing. With more than 9 days of culture completed, CD4+ T cells were isolated.

This clonotype originated in a human donor who received a COVID-19 vaccine. Sequenced material: CD4+ T cells from PBMCs cultured with HCoV-229E spike peptides, taken before COVID-19 vaccination. The gene calls are TRBV30 and TRBJ1-2; D gene ambiguous. DNA for the CDR3: TGTGCCTGGACCCTCTACTCCGGGTTTACCTATGGCTACACCTTC. This translates into CAWTLYSGFTYGYTF.